The 13 T cell receptor beta chains in this list originate from one sample, sequenced in a study of blood T cell repertoires in COVID-19. The protocol was immunoSEQ multiplex PCR, while the TCRdb copy is restricted to in-frame clones and leaves out a portion. The sample has under 300,000 clones, around 90% seen once; the top ten hold approximately 1.7%. The specimen was PBMCs or T cells enriched from blood (not recorded which). These receptor sequences come from a woman in her forties or fifties who had recovered from COVID-19.

V is TRBV3-1 (or the pseudogene TRBV3-2) and J is TRBJ1-2; D unclear. The CDR3 has 15 residues. Germline values: CDR1 LGHDT, CDR2 YNNKEL (reference sequence). Deletions cut 5 bases from V and 4 bases from J, with 17 bases between. CDR3 sequence: CASSIPGAVGYGYTF. In nucleotides, the CDR3 is TGTGCCAGCAGCATTCCGGGAGCCGTGGGCTATGGCTACACCTTC.

The chain joins TRBV5-1 to TRBJ2-2, with D maybe TRBD2 (5 bases). Germline values: CDR1 SGHRS, CDR2 YFSETQ. This CDR3 contains 13 residues. V lost 7 bases, J lost 5 bases, and 12 bases lay in between. Here the CDR3 DNA reads TGCGCCAGCGGGGTGGGAGCAACCGGGGAGCTGTTTTTT. Translated, it gives CASGVGATGELFF. Looking up the rest from reference TRBV5-1 and TRBJ2-2 gives the full variable domain: KAGVTQTPRYLIKTRGQQVTLSCSPISGHRSVSWYQQTPGQGLQFLFEYFSETQRNKGNFPGRFSGRQFSNSRSEMNVSTLELGDSALYLCASGVGATGELFFGEGSRLTVL.

This clone was observed a handful of times. In nucleotides, the CDR3 is TGTGCCAGCAGTTTACAGGGGAGCTACTCCTACAATGAGCAGTTCTTC. This codes for CASSLQGSYSYNEQFF. The chain combines TRBV27 with TRBJ2-1, with D perhaps TRBD1 (6 bases). The CDR3 is 16 amino acids. V was shortened by 2 bases and J by 0 bases, with 11 bases between the two germline ends. In germline, CDR1 is MNHEY, CDR2 SMNVEV (reference sequence).

This sequence joins TRBV5-1 and TRBJ2-3; 7 positions agree with TRBD1. V shed 0 bases and J 2 bases; nucleotides not matched to a gene: 3. Germline loops: CDR1 SGHRS, CDR2 YFSETQ. The CDR3 totals 15 residues. CDR3 bases: TGCGCCAGCAGCTTGGGAGGACAGGTCACAGATACGCAGTATTTT. Amino acids: CASSLGGQVTDTQYF. Supplemented by reference TRBV5-1 and TRBJ2-3, the full variable domain reads KAGVTQTPRYLIKTRGQQVTLSCSPISGHRSVSWYQQTPGQGLQFLFEYFSETQRNKGNFPGRFSGRQFSNSRSEMNVSTLELGDSALYLCASSLGGQVTDTQYFGPGTRLTVL.

The rearrangement links TRBV5-1 to TRBJ2-5; 7 nucleotides match TRBD2. The germline V gene has CDR1 SGHRS and CDR2 YFSETQ. Unmatched junction bases numbered 12, after V lost 4 bases and J lost 0 bases. This CDR3 has 17 amino acids. The CDR3 loop is CASSPPLAEGYQETQYF. In nucleotides, the CDR3 is TGCGCCAGCAGCCCCCCGCTAGCGGAAGGGTACCAAGAGACCCAGTACTTC.

The chain has TRBV2 and TRBJ2-5; D possibly corresponds to TRBD2 (6 bases). CDR3 length: 14 residues. Per the germline V gene, CDR1 is SNHLY and CDR2 is FYNNEI. Deletions cut 5 bases from V and 2 bases from J, with 12 bases between. DNA for the CDR3: TGTGCCAGCAGTACTCGGGACTCTCAAGAGACCCAGTACTTC. It specifies CASSTRDSQETQYF.

The chain combines TRBV10-3 with TRBJ1-5; 7 bases are shared with TRBD1. Germline-derived CDR1 and CDR2 are ENHRY and SYGVKD. The V segment lost 7 bases and the J segment 2 bases; nucleotides outside the gene matches: 2. CDR3 size: 13 residues. Here the CDR3 reads CAIKGTGNQPQHF. CDR3 DNA sequence: TGTGCCATCAAGGGGACAGGCAATCAGCCCCAGCATTTT.

The rearrangement uses TRBV4-2 and TRBJ2-7; TRBD2 matches at 7 bases. The ends lost 4 bases at V and 0 bases at J; junction bases unmatched: 15. The germline gives CDR1 LGHNA, CDR2 YNFKEQ. This CDR3 comprises 18 residues. The CDR3 region has the DNA TGTGCCAGCAGCCTCCAGTCTGGGCGGGGGTATGGCTCCTACGAGCAGTACTTC. As protein: CASSLQSGRGYGSYEQYF.

This clone was recorded only once. The gene calls are TRBV28 and TRBJ2-2, with 8 bases matching TRBD2. CDR1 and CDR2 (germline): MDHEN, SYDVKM. The CDR3 sequence is 16 residues long. J gave up 1 base and V 6 bases, and 7 bases lay outside the gene matches. The CDR3 sequence is CASSKRTSLNTGELFF. In DNA, the CDR3 is TGTGCCAGCAGCAAGCGGACTAGCCTGAACACCGGGGAGCTGTTTTTT.

V and J are TRBV18 and TRBJ2-3; TRBD2 agrees at 7 bases. V lost 3 bases to trimming and J lost 2 bases; unmatched junction nucleotides: 8. CDR3 length: 16 residues. CDR1 and CDR2 from the germline V gene are KGHSH and LQKENI. In DNA form, the CDR3 reads TGTGCCAGCTCACCTAGTGCCGGGAGGCCCACAGATACGCAGTATTTT. Protein sequence: CASSPSAGRPTDTQYF.

The chain has TRBV5-4 and TRBJ2-7; a possible D gene is TRBD2 (5 bases). With 1 base removed from V and 7 bases from J, the gap between germline ends came to 12 bases. The germline V gene encodes CDR1 SGHNT and CDR2 YYREEE (reference sequence). CDR3 length: 13 amino acids. CDR3 DNA sequence: TGTGCCAGCAGCTTGAAGGGAGTGTATGAGCAGTACTTC. Translating gives CASSLKGVYEQYF.

This chain joins TRBV19 and TRBJ2-5; D remains ambiguous. Trimming took off 7 bases at V and 5 bases at J, with 17 bases between the two ends. CDR1 is LNHDA and CDR2 is SQIVND in the germline V gene (reference sequence). The CDR3 covers 14 residues. CDR3: CASTSLPGVETQYF. The CDR3 DNA is TGTGCCAGTACTTCACTCCCAGGCGTGGAGACCCAGTACTTC.

This rearrangement joins TRBV19 to TRBJ2-7; maybe TRBD2 (6 bases). Looked up from germline, CDR1 is LNHDA and CDR2 is SQIVND (reference sequence). The CDR3 is 16 amino acids. V lost 5 bases to trimming and J lost 2 bases, with 19 bases between them. The CDR3 is CASSGPGGGNPYEQYF. CDR3 nucleotides: TGTGCCAGTAGTGGCCCGGGTGGCGGGAACCCCTACGAGCAGTACTTC. The entire variable domain, with the rest obtained from reference TRBV19 and TRBJ2-7, is as follows: DGGITQSPKYLFRKEGQNVTLSCEQNLNHDAMYWYRQDPGQGLRLIYYSQIVNDFQKGDIAEGYSVSREKKESFPLTVTSAQKNPTAFYLCASSGPGGGNPYEQYFGPGTRLTVT.